The entry that follows covers one TCR beta chain sequence. Antigen specificity is unknown. The CDR3 has 14 residues. V gave up 2 bases and J gave up 4 bases; unmatched junction bases: 3. Germline lookup yields CDR1 SGHAT and CDR2 FQNNGV. The libraries were made with immunoSEQ v3.0 at survey level. Clones were read by immunoSEQ multiplex PCR, and TCRdb kept only the in-frame ones, dropping some. The sample yields approximately 22,000 clones, about 86% seen once. This specimen comes from a study of long-term antiretroviral therapy in people with HIV. Looking at the study overall: The immediate-ART recommendation dates to 2015, and the earliest samples predate it by about a decade. Study-level points and caveats: Even long-term ART left TRB diversity below transplant donor controls, despite gains.

Here the sequenced sample was unsorted PBMCs, taken 1.3 years after starting antiretroviral therapy. The source of this sequence is a man aged 55 to 69 with HIV. The chain employs TRBV11-2 and TRBJ2-7; 9 nucleotides align to TRBD1. For the CDR3, the DNA is TGTGCCAGCAGCTTACCGGGACAGGGTTACGAGCAGTACTTC. Amino acid sequence: CASSLPGQGYEQYF.